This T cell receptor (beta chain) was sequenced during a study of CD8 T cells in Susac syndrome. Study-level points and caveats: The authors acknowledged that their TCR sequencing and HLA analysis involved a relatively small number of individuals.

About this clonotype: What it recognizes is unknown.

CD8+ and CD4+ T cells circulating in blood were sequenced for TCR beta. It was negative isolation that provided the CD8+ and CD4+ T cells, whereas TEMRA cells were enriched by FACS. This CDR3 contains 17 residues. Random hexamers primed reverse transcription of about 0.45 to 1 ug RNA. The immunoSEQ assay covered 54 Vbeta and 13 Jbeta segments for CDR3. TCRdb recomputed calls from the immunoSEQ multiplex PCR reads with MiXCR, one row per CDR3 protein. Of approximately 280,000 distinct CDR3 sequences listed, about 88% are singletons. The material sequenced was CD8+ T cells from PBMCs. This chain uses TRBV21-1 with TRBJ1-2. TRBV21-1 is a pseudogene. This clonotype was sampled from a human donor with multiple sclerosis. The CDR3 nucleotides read TGTGCCAGCAGCAAAGCGCGGGAGTCGGAGTTGCACTATGGCTACACCTTC. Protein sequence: CASSKARESELHYGYTF.